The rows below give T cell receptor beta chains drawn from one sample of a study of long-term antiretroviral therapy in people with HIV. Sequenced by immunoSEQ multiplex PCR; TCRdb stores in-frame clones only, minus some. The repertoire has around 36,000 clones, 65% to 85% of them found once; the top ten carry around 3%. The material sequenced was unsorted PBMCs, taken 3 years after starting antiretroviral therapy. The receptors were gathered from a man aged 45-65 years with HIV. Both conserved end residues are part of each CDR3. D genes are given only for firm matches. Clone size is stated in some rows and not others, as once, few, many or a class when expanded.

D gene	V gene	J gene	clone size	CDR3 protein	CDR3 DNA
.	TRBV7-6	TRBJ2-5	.	CASSLGVGPGHYQETQYF	TGTGCCAGCAGCTTAGGAGTTGGGCCGGGACACTACCAAGAGACCCAGTACTTC
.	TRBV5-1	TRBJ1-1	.	CASKGGANTEAFF	TGCGCCAGCAAGGGGGGCGCGAACACTGAAGCTTTCTTT
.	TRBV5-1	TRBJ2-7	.	CASSSDGTYEQYF	TGCGCCAGCAGCTCGGACGGAACCTACGAGCAGTACTTC
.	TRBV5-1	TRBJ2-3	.	CASASRQPGDTDTQYF	TGCGCCAGCGCCTCTAGGCAGCCGGGGGACACAGATACGCAGTATTTT
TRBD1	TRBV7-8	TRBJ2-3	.	CASSLAGTGFTDTQYF	TGTGCCAGCAGCTTAGCGGGGACAGGATTCACAGATACGCAGTATTTT
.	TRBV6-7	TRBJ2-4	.	CASSYSSGDWAVYNKRAKNIQYF	TGTGCCAGCAGTTACTCCTCAGGGGATTGGGCAGTTTACAACAAAAGGGCCAAAAACATTCAGTACTTC
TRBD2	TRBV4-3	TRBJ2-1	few	CASSQGTSYNEQFF	TGCGCCAGCAGCCAAGGGACTAGCTACAATGAGCAGTTCTTC
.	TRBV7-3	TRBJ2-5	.	CASSSRSQETQYF	TGTGCCAGCAGCAGCAGGTCCCAAGAGACCCAGTACTTC
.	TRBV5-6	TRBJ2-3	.	CASSRRVGQYTDTQYF	TGTGCCAGCAGCAGAAGAGTCGGGCAGTACACAGATACGCAGTATTTT
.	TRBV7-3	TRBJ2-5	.	CASSLTGAQETQYF	TGTGCCAGCAGCTTAACGGGGGCCCAAGAGACCCAGTACTTC
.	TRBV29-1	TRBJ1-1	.	CSVEEQVTTEAFF	TGCAGCGTTGAAGAACAGGTTACCACTGAAGCTTTCTTT
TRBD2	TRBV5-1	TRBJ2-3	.	CASSWGTSGGTDTQYF	TGCGCCAGCAGCTGGGGGACTAGCGGAGGCACAGATACGCAGTATTTT
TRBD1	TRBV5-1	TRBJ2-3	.	CASSWDRGTDTQYF	TGCGCCAGCAGCTGGGACAGGGGCACAGATACGCAGTATTTT
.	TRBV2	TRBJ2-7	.	CASHLDSITVEQYF	TGTGCCAGCCACCTGGACAGCATTACGGTGGAGCAGTACTTC
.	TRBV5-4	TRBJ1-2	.	CASSRDPGRYGYTF	TGTGCCAGCAGCCGCGATCCGGGGAGGTATGGCTACACCTTC
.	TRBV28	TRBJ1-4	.	CASSSLEGGNEKLFF	TGTGCCAGCAGTTCGTTAGAAGGGGGGAATGAAAAACTGTTTTTT
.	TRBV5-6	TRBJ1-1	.	CASSLGGGTEAFF	TGTGCCAGCAGCTTGGGGGGCGGGACTGAAGCTTTCTTT
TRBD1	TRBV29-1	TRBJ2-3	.	CSVEDAGQGIRNTQYF	TGCAGCGTTGAAGATGCCGGACAGGGTATTAGGAATACGCAGTATTTT
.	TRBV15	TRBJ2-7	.	CATSRDSRGTFEQYF	TGTGCCACCAGCAGAGATTCCCGAGGTACTTTCGAGCAGTACTTC
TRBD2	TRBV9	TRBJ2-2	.	CASSALAGDNTGELFF	TGTGCCAGCAGCGCCCTAGCGGGAGACAACACCGGGGAGCTGTTTTTT
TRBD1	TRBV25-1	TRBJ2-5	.	CASSEGDSLETQYF	TGTGCCAGCAGTGAAGGGGACAGTCTCGAGACCCAGTACTTC
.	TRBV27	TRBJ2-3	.	CASSSLDGIMTDTQYF	TGTGCCAGCAGTTCCCTCGACGGTATTATGACAGATACGCAGTATTTT
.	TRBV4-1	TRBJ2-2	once	CASSQEHSYTGELFF	TGCGCCAGCAGCCAAGAGCACAGCTACACCGGGGAGCTGTTTTTT
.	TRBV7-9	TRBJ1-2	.	CASSQSGGAGYTF	TGTGCCAGCAGCCAATCCGGGGGGGCTGGCTACACCTTC
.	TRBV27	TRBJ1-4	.	CASSLNGQQGVRYEKLFF	TGTGCCAGCAGTTTAAACGGACAACAGGGAGTGCGGTATGAAAAACTGTTTTTT
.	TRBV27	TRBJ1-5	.	CASSLSGWNQPQHF	TGTGCCAGCAGTTTATCTGGATGGAATCAGCCCCAGCATTTT
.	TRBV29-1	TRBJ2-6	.	CSVDEGDSGANVLTF	TGCAGCGTCGACGAGGGAGACTCTGGGGCCAACGTCCTGACTTTC
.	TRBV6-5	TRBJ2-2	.	CASSNRLNTGELFF	TGTGCCAGCAGTAACAGGTTGAACACCGGGGAGCTGTTTTTT
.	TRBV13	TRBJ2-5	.	CASMRRARQETQYF	TGTGCCAGCATGAGGAGGGCTAGGCAAGAGACCCAGTACTTC
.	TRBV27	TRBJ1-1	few	CASSRFSGGNTEAFF	TGTGCCAGCAGTCGATTTAGCGGCGGGAACACTGAAGCTTTCTTT
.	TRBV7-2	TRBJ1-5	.	CASSSSSNQPQHF	TGTGCCAGCAGCTCCTCTAGCAATCAGCCCCAGCATTTT
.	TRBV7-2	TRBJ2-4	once	CASSLRWGGIAKNIQYF	TGTGCCAGCAGCCTACGGTGGGGCGGAATAGCCAAAAACATTCAGTACTTC
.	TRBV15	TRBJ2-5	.	CATSMTGYQETQYF	TGTGCCACCAGCATGACAGGCTACCAAGAGACCCAGTACTTC
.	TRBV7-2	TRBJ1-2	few	CASSLEWRSGYTF	TGTGCCAGCAGCTTAGAGTGGCGATCGGGCTACACCTTC
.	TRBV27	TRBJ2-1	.	CASSFMAAVSYNEQFF	TGTGCCAGCAGTTTTATGGCGGCCGTCTCCTACAATGAGCAGTTCTTC
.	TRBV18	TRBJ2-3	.	CAGRSGTDTQYF	TGTGCCGGCCGATCGGGCACAGATACGCAGTATTTT
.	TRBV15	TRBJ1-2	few	CATSRDTGRNYGYTF	TGTGCCACCAGCAGAGATACCGGACGGAACTATGGCTACACCTTC
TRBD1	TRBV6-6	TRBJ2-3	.	CASSRQGEGTDTQYF	TGTGCCAGCAGCCGACAGGGAGAGGGCACAGATACGCAGTATTTT
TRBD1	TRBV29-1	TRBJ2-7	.	CSVTGAFYEQYF	TGCAGCGTCACAGGGGCGTTCTACGAGCAGTACTTC
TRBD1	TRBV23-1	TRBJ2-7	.	CASSQSRDRPYEQYF	TGCGCCAGCAGTCAATCTCGGGACAGGCCCTACGAGCAGTACTTC
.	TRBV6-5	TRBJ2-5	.	CASRLEGQETQYF	TGTGCCAGCAGGCTCGAGGGGCAAGAGACCCAGTACTTC
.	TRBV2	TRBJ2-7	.	CASSEALDVEQYF	TGTGCCAGCAGTGAAGCGCTTGATGTCGAGCAGTACTTC
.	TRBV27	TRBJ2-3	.	CASSFRGNTDTQYF	TGTGCCAGCAGTTTTCGTGGAAACACAGATACGCAGTATTTT
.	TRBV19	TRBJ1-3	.	CASSISGLPGNTIYF	TGTGCCAGTAGTATTTCGGGGCTCCCTGGAAACACCATATATTTT
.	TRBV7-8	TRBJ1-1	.	CASSWGNTEAFF	TGTGCCAGCAGCTGGGGAAACACTGAAGCTTTCTTT
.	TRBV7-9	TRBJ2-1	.	CASSLGTFSYNEQFF	TGTGCCAGCAGCTTAGGGACCTTCTCCTACAATGAGCAGTTCTTC
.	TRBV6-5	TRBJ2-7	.	CASSRMGIGEQYF	TGTGCCAGCAGTAGAATGGGGATAGGGGAGCAGTACTTC
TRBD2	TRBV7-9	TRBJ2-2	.	CASTSGGKNTGELFF	TGTGCCAGCACCTCGGGGGGGAAAAACACCGGGGAGCTGTTTTTT
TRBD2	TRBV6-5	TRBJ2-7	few	CASSPGLARYEQYF	TGTGCCAGCAGTCCCGGACTAGCCCGGTACGAGCAGTACTTC
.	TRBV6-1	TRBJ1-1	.	CASRGVYRDTEAFF	TGTGCCAGCAGAGGAGTATACCGAGACACTGAAGCTTTCTTT
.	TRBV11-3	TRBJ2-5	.	CASSLGAQETQYF	TGTGCCAGCAGCTTGGGAGCCCAGGAGACCCAGTACTTC
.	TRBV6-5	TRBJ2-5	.	CASSTGMGTQYF	TGTGCCAGCAGTACAGGGATGGGGACCCAGTACTTC
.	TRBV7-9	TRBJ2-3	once	CASSPAGRPDTQYF	TGTGCCAGCAGCCCCGCCGGACGACCCGATACGCAGTATTTT